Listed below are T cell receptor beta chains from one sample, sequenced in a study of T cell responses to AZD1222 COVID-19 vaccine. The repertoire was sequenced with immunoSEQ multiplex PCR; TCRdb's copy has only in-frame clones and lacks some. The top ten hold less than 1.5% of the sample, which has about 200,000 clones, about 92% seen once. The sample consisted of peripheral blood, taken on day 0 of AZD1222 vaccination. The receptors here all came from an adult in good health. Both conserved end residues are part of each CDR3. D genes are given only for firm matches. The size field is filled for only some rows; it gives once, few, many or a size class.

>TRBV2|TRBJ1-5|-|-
TGTGCCAGCAGTGGGAGGGCAGGAGACAATCAGCCCCAGCATTTT
CASSGRAGDNQPQHF
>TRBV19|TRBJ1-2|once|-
TGTGCCAGCTGCGACAGGAGCGCGGTTCGGGTCGGAGGCTACACCTTC
CASCDRSAVRVGGYTF
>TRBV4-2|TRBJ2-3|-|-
TGTGCCAGCAGCCAAGGCTCCCGGCGGTGGGATACGCAGTATTTT
CASSQGSRRWDTQYF
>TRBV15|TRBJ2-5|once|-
TGTGCCACCAGCAGAGGTGGCGGCCAAGAGACCCAGTACTTC
CATSRGGGQETQYF
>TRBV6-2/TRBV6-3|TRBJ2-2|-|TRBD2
TGTGCCAGCAGTTACCCCGGGACTACCATTACCGGGGAGCTGTTTTTT
CASSYPGTTITGELFF
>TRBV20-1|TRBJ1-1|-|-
TGCAGTGCCTCACCAGTCACCGAAGCTTTCTTT
CSASPVTEAFF
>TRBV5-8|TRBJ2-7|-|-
TGTGCCAGCAGCCTTGGCGGAGACTACGAGCAGTACTTC
CASSLGGDYEQYF
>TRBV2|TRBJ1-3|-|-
TGTGCCAGCACAGTAGATAACACCATATATTTT
CASTVDNTIYF
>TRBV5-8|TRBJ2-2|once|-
TGTGCCAGCAGCTTGGAGGGGTACGATGCCGGGGAGCTGTTTTTT
CASSLEGYDAGELFF
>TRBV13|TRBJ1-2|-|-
TGTGCCAGCAGCCGACATCTAGCTAACTATGGCTACACCTTC
CASSRHLANYGYTF
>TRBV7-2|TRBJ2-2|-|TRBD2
TGTGCCAGCAGCATGGGACTAGCGAAATCCGGGGAGCTGTTTTTT
CASSMGLAKSGELFF
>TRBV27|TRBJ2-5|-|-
TGTGCCAGCAGTTTATCTTGGGGGATGGAAGAGACCCAGTACTTC
CASSLSWGMEETQYF
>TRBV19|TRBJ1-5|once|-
TGTGCCAGTATGGCGGGTAGCAATCAGCCCCAGCATTTT
CASMAGSNQPQHF
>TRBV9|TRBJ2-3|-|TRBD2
TGTGCCAGCAGCGGGAGCGGGGGGGCTGGAGATACGCAGTATTTT
CASSGSGGAGDTQYF
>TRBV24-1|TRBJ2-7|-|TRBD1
TGTGCCACGAGCGACAGGGGGTACGAGCAGTACTTC
CATSDRGYEQYF
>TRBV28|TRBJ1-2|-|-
TGTGCCAGCAGGGCCGGGGGATCCTATGGCTACACCTTC
CASRAGGSYGYTF
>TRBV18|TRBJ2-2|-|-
TGTGCCAGCTCACCGAGCGAGGGCGGTTCCACCGGGGAGCTGTTTTTT
CASSPSEGGSTGELFF
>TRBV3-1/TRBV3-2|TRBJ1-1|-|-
TGTGCCAGCAGCCAAGAACGAAGCGCCAGTAAGACTGAAGCTTTCTTT
CASSQERSASKTEAFF
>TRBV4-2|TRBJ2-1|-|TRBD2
TGTGCCAGCAGCCGAACTGACAGTCGGGGGGAGGCCTACAATGAGCAGTTCTTC
CASSRTDSRGEAYNEQFF
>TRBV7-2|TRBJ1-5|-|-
TGTGCCAGCAGCTTAGCCCCTAGGAACAATCAGCCCCAGCATTTT
CASSLAPRNNQPQHF